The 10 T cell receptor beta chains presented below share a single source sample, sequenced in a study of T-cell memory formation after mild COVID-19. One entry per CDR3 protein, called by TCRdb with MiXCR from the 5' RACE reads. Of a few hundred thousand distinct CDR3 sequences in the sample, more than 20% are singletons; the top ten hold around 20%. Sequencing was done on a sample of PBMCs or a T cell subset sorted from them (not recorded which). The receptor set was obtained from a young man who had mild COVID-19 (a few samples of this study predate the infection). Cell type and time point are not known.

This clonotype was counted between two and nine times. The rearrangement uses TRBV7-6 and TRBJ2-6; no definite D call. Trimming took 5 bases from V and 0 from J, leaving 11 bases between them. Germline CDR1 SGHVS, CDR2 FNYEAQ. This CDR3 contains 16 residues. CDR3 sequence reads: CASSRGPVSGANVLTF. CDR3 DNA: TGTGCCAGCAGCAGAGGACCGGTCTCTGGGGCCAACGTCCTGACTTTC.

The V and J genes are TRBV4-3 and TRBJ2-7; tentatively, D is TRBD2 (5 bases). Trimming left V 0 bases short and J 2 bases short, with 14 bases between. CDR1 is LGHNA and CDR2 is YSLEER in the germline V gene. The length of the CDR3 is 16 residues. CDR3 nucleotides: TGCGCCAGCAGCCAAGAGGCGGGCGGGTTCGCCTACGAGCAGTACTTC. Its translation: CASSQEAGGFAYEQYF.

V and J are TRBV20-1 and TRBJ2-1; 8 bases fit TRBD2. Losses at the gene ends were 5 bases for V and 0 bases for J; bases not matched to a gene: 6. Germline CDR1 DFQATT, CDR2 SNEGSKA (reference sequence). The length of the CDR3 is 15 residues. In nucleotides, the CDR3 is TGCAGTGCTCACCCGGGGGGGAGCTCCTACAATGAGCAGTTCTTC. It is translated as CSAHPGGSSYNEQFF.

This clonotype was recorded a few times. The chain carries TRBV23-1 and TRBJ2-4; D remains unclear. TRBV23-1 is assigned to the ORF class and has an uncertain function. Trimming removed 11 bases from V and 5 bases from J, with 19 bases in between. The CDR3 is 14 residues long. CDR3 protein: CAVRGGPAENIQYF. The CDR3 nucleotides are TGCGCCGTCCGTGGCGGCCCCGCGGAAAACATTCAGTACTTC.

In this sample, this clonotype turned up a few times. CDR3 in DNA: TGTGCCACCAGCAGAACCAGGGGGCGGGAAAAACTGTTTTTT. It encodes CATSRTRGREKLFF. The V gene is TRBV15, the J gene TRBJ1-4, with 8 positions matching TRBD1. In germline, CDR1 is LNHNV, CDR2 YYDKDF (reference sequence). V trimming: 2 bases; J trimming: 8 bases; junction bases outside the gene matches: 4. This CDR3 has 14 amino acids.

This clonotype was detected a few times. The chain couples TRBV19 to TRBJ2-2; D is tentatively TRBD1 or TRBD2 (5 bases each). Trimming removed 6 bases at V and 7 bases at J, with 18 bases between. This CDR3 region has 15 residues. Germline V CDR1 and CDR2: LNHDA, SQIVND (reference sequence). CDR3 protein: CASSPGAAEHGELFF. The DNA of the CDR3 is TGTGCCAGTAGCCCCGGGGCAGCCGAGCACGGGGAGCTGTTTTTT.

This CDR3 is CASSQGDRPDPYEQYF. Written as DNA, the CDR3 is TGTGCCAGCAGCCAAGGGGACAGGCCGGACCCCTACGAGCAGTACTTC. This sequence joins TRBV4-2 and TRBJ2-7; 8 positions agree with TRBD1. The CDR3 covers 16 residues. Germline V lookup: CDR1 LGHNA, CDR2 YNFKEQ. Trimming at V came to 1 base and at J to 2 bases, leaving 7 bases not matched to a gene.

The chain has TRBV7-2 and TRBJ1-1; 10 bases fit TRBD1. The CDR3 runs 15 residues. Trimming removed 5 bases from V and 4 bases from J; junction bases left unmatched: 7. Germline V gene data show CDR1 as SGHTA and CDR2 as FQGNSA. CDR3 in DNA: TGTGCCAGCAGCCCCGACCGGGACAGGGGCACTGAAGCTTTCTTT. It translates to CASSPDRDRGTEAFF.

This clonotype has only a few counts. CDR3 in DNA: TGTGCCAGCAGCCCGTCCCCCTCAGGGACCCAGTACTTC. Translating it yields CASSPSPSGTQYF. This chain joins TRBV7-2 and TRBJ2-5; no firm D call. This CDR3 spans 13 amino acids. CDR1 and CDR2 from the germline V gene are SGHTA and FQGNSA. V was clipped by 5 bases and J by 7 bases, with 14 bases between them.

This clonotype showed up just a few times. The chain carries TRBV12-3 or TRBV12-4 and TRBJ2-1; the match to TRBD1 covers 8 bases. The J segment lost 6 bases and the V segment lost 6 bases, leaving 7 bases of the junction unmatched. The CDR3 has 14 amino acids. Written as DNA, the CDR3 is TGTGCCAGCAGCGCCGGGACAGGTGGCAATGAGCAGTTCTTC. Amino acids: CASSAGTGGNEQFF.